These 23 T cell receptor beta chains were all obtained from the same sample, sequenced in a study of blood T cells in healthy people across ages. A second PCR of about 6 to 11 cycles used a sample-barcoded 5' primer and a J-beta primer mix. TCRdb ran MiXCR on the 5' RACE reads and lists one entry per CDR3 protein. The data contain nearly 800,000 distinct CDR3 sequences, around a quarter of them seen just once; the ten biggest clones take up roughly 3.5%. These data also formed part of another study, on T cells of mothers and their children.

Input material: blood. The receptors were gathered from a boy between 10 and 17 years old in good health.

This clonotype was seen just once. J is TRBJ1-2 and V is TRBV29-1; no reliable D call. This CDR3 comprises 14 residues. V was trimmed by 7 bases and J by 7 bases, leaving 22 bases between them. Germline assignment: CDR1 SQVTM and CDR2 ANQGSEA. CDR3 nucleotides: TGCAGCGCCTGGCCGCAGGAGCGCGTAGGTGGCTACACCTTC. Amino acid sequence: CSAWPQERVGGYTF.

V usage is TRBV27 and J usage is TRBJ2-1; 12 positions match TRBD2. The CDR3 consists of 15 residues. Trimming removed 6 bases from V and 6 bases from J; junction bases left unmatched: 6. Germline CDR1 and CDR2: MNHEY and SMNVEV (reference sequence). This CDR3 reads CASSLAGGPFNEQFF. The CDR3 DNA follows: TGTGCCAGCAGCCTAGCGGGAGGGCCATTCAATGAGCAGTTCTTC.

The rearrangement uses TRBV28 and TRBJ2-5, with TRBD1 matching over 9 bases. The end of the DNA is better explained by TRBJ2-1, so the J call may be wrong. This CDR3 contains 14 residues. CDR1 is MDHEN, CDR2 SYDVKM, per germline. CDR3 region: CASSLDTGGSEQFF. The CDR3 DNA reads TGTGCCAGCAGTTTAGATACAGGGGGCAGTGAGCAGTTCTTC.

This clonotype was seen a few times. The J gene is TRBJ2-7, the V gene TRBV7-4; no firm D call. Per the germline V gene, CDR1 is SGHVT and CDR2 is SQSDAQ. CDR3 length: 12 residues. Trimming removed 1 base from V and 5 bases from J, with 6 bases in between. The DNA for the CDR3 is TGTGCCAGCAGCTTAGTACTCCACGAGCAGTACTTC. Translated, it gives CASSLVLHEQYF.

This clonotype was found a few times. This CDR3 is CASSSFDEQYF. In DNA, the CDR3 is TGTGCCAGCAGTTCGTTCGACGAGCAGTACTTC. J is TRBJ2-1 and V is TRBV28; D is unresolved. The J call is in doubt because the DNA end fits TRBJ2-7 better. The CDR3 spans 11 residues. Germline CDR1 is MDHEN and CDR2 is SYDVKM.

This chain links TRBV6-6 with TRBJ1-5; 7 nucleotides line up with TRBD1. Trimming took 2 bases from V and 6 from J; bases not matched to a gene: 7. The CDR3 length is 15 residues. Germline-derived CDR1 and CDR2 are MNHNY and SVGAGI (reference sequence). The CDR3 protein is CASSYAPGGIQPQHF. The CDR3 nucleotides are TGTGCCAGCAGTTACGCCCCAGGGGGTATTCAGCCCCAGCATTTT.

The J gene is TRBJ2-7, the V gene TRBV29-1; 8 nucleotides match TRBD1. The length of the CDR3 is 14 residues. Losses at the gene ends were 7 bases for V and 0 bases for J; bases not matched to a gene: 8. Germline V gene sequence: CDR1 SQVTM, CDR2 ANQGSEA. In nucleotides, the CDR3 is TGCAGCGCGTTACAGGGGGTGCTCTCCTACGAGCAGTACTTC. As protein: CSALQGVLSYEQYF.

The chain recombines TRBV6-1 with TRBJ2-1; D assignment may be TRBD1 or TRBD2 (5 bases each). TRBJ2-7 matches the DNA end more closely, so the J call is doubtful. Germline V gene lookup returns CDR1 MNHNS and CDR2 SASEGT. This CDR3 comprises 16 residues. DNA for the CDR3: TGTGCCAGCAGTCGAACCCCGGGACGGTCGTCCTACGAGCAGTACTTC. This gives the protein CASSRTPGRSSYEQYF.

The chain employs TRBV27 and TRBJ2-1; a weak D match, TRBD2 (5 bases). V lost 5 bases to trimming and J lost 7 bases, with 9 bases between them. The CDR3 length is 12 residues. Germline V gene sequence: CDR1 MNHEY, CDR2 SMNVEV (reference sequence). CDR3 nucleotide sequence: TGTGCCAGCAGTCAGCCGGGAAATGAGCAGTTCTTC. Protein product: CASSQPGNEQFF.

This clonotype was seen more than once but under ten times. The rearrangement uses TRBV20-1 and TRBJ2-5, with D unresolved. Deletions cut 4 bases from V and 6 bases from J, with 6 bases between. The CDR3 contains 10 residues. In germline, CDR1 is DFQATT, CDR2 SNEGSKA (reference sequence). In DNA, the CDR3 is TGCAGTGCTATGACGAAGACCCAGTACTTC. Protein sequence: CSAMTKTQYF.

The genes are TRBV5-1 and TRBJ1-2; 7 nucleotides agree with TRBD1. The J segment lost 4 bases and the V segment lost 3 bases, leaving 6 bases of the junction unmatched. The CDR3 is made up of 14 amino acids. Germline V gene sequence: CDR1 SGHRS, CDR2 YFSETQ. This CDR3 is CASSWGTAGYGYTF. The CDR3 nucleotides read TGCGCCAGCAGCTGGGGGACAGCGGGCTATGGCTACACCTTC. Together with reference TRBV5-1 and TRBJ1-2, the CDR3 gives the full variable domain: KAGVTQTPRYLIKTRGQQVTLSCSPISGHRSVSWYQQTPGQGLQFLFEYFSETQRNKGNFPGRFSGRQFSNSRSEMNVSTLELGDSALYLCASSWGTAGYGYTFGSGTRLTVV.

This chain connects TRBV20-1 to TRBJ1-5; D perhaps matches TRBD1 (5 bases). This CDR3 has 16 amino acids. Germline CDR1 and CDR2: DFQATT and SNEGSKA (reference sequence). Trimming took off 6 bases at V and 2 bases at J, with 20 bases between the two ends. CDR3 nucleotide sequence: TGCAGTGCCGAACCGAGGGGAGCCTTTCGCAATCAGCCCCAGCATTTT. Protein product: CSAEPRGAFRNQPQHF.

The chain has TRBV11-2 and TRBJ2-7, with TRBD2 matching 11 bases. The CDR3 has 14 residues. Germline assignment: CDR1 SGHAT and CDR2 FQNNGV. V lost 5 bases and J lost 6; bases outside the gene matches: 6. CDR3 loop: CASSPGLAEVEQYF. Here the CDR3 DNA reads TGTGCCAGCAGCCCGGGACTAGCGGAAGTCGAGCAGTACTTC.

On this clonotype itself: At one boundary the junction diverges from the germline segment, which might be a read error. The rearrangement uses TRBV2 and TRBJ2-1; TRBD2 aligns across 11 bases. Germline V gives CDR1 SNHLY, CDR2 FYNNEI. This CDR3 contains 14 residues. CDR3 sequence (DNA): TGTGCCAGCTCGACTAGCGGGGCTGGCAATGAGCAGCTCTTC. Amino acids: CASSTSGAGNEQLF.

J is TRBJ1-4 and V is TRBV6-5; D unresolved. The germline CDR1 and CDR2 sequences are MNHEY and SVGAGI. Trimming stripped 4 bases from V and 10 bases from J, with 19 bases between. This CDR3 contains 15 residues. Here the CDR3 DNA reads TGTGCCAGCAGTTTGAGGCCCCACCTCGAGGGAAAACTGTTTTTT. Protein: CASSLRPHLEGKLFF.

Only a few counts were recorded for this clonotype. Here the CDR3 DNA reads TGTGCCAGCAGCGTCCCGGGACAGGGAATCACCGGGGAGCTGTTTTTT. It codes for CASSVPGQGITGELFF. The chain carries TRBV9 and TRBJ2-2, with 9 bases matching TRBD1. The J segment lost 4 bases and the V segment lost 2 bases, leaving 6 bases of the junction unmatched. Germline V gives CDR1 SGDLS, CDR2 YYNGEE. This CDR3 is built from 16 residues.

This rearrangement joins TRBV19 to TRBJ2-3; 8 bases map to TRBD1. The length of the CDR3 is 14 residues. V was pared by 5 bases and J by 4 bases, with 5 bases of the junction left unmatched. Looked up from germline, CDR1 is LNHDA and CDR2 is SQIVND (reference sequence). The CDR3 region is CASSPGQVPDTQYF. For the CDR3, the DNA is TGTGCCAGTAGTCCGGGACAGGTACCAGATACGCAGTATTTT.

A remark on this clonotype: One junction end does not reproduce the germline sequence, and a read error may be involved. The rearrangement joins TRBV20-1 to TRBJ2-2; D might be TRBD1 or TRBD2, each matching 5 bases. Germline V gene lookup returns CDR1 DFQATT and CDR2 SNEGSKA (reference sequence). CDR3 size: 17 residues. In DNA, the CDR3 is TGCAGTGCTAGATCCCCCGTGGGGGACGCGAACACCGGGGAGCTGTCTTTT. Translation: CSARSPVGDANTGELSF.

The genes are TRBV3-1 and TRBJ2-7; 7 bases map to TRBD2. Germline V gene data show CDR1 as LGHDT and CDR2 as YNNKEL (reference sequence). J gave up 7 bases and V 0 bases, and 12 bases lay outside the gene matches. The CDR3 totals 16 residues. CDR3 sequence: CASSQDRDYRLGEQYF. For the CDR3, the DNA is TGTGCCAGCAGCCAAGACCGGGACTACCGTTTGGGGGAGCAGTACTTC.

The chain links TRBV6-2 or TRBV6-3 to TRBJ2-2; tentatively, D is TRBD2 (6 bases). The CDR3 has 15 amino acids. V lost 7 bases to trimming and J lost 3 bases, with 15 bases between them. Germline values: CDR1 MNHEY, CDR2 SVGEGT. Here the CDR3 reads CASNTGTLDTGELFF. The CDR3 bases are TGTGCCAGCAATACCGGGACTTTAGACACCGGGGAGCTGTTTTTT.

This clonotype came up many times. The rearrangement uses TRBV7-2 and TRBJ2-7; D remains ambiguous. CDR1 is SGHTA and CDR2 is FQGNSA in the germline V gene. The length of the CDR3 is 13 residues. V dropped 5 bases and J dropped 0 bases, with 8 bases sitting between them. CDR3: CASSPRVSYEQYF. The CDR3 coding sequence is TGTGCCAGCAGCCCTCGGGTCTCCTACGAGCAGTACTTC.

This CDR3 is CASSRDLAGDFNEQFF. DNA of the CDR3: TGTGCCAGCAGCCGGGACCTAGCGGGAGATTTCAATGAGCAGTTCTTC. The chain joins TRBV4-2 to TRBJ2-1; 10 bases align to TRBD2. V lost 4 bases to trimming and J lost 6 bases; unmatched junction nucleotides: 9. CDR1 is LGHNA, CDR2 YNFKEQ, per germline. The CDR3 spans 16 residues.

CDR3 protein: CSATYTGYNEQFF. CDR3 bases: TGCAGTGCTACATATACAGGGTACAATGAGCAGTTCTTC. V gene TRBV20-1 combines with J gene TRBJ2-1, with D possibly TRBD1 on 6 matching bases. Trimming removed 4 bases at V and 4 bases at J, with 11 bases between. This CDR3 spans 13 amino acids. Looked up from germline, CDR1 is DFQATT and CDR2 is SNEGSKA (reference sequence).